These T cell receptor beta chains were read from a single sample in a study of T-cell reconstitution after alpha-beta-depleted transplantation in children. TCRdb reprocessed the PCR reads with MiXCR, giving one entry per CDR3 protein. The data contain approximately 150,000 distinct CDR3 sequences, around 8.5% of them singletons. The starting material was PBMCs, mostly from graft donor cells, obtained 180 days after TCRalphabeta/CD19-depleted stem cell transplant. The source is a female patient younger than 10 who had a stem cell transplant for congenital amegakaryocytic thrombocytopenia, so the T cells may come from the graft donor. Both conserved end residues are part of each CDR3. Fields, in order: clone size, D gene, V gene, J gene, CDR3 DNA, CDR3 protein. The D gene is left open where the match is weak. Rows may omit the clone size; those that give it use once, few, many or a size class.

abundance: many; d_gene: NA; v_gene: TRBV5-1; j_gene: TRBJ2-1; CDR3nt: TGCGCCAGCAGTTCCGCGTACTCCTACAATGAGCAGTTCTTC; CDR3aa: CASSSAYSYNEQFF
abundance: few; d_gene: NA; v_gene: TRBV10-3; j_gene: TRBJ1-5; CDR3nt: TGTGCCATCAGTGAGTCGGATCAGCCCCAGCATTTT; CDR3aa: CAISESDQPQHF
abundance: few; d_gene: NA; v_gene: TRBV27; j_gene: TRBJ2-7; CDR3nt: TGTGCCAGCAGTTACCGGGCCATCAGGTCCTACGAGCAGTACTTC; CDR3aa: CASSYRAIRSYEQYF
abundance: many; d_gene: NA; v_gene: TRBV4-1; j_gene: TRBJ2-1; CDR3nt: TGCGCCAGCAGCCAAGCTCCCTTATACGCCAAAACCTACAATGAGCAGTTCTTC; CDR3aa: CASSQAPLYAKTYNEQFF
abundance: many; d_gene: TRBD1; v_gene: TRBV20-1; j_gene: TRBJ1-5; CDR3nt: TGCAGTGCTATCCCGTACAGGGGCGGGCAGCCCCAGCATTTT; CDR3aa: CSAIPYRGGQPQHF
abundance: many; d_gene: NA; v_gene: TRBV5-1; j_gene: TRBJ1-2; CDR3nt: TGCGCCAGCAGCTTGTGGTCGACTGATGGCTACACCTTC; CDR3aa: CASSLWSTDGYTF
abundance: many; d_gene: TRBD1; v_gene: TRBV20-1; j_gene: TRBJ2-3; CDR3nt: TGCAGTGCTAGAGGACAGGGGGCCAGTCTTACGCAGTATTTT; CDR3aa: CSARGQGASLTQYF
abundance: many; d_gene: NA; v_gene: TRBV20-1; j_gene: TRBJ2-1; CDR3nt: TGCAGTGCTGAAATCCACGGACTTGGTGAGCAGTTCTTC; CDR3aa: CSAEIHGLGEQFF
abundance: few; d_gene: NA; v_gene: TRBV28; j_gene: TRBJ2-1; CDR3nt: TGTGCCAGCAGTTTTCTTTACACGAGCTCCTACAATGAGCAGTTCTTC; CDR3aa: CASSFLYTSSYNEQFF
abundance: many; d_gene: NA; v_gene: TRBV5-1; j_gene: TRBJ2-7; CDR3nt: TGCGCCAGCAGCGCAAGACTGGACTCCTACGAGCAGTACTTC; CDR3aa: CASSARLDSYEQYF
abundance: many; d_gene: TRBD2; v_gene: TRBV4-1; j_gene: TRBJ2-3; CDR3nt: TGCGCCAGCAGCGCGGAGCGGGATCACGATACGCAGTATTTT; CDR3aa: CASSAERDHDTQYF
abundance: many; d_gene: NA; v_gene: TRBV20-1; j_gene: TRBJ1-1; CDR3nt: TGCAGTGCTAGAAGGTCACGGGAGGCTGAAGCTTTCTTT; CDR3aa: CSARRSREAEAFF
abundance: NA; d_gene: TRBD1; v_gene: TRBV7-2; j_gene: TRBJ1-1; CDR3nt: TGTGCCAGCAGCCCGTACAGGGGGGGAGACACTGAAGCTTTCTTT; CDR3aa: CASSPYRGGDTEAFF
abundance: few; d_gene: TRBD1; v_gene: TRBV7-9; j_gene: TRBJ1-1; CDR3nt: TGTGCCAGCAGCCCCATCCCGGGACAGGGGGCCACTGAAGCTTTCTTT; CDR3aa: CASSPIPGQGATEAFF
abundance: few; d_gene: NA; v_gene: TRBV20-1; j_gene: TRBJ2-7; CDR3nt: TGCAGTGCTAGTCTTGAAAGGGGTATAGACGAGCAGTACTTC; CDR3aa: CSASLERGIDEQYF
abundance: many; d_gene: NA; v_gene: TRBV5-1; j_gene: TRBJ1-2; CDR3nt: TGCGCCAGCAGCGTGGGACCGGGTTTGGACTACACCTTC; CDR3aa: CASSVGPGLDYTF
abundance: few; d_gene: TRBD2; v_gene: TRBV30; j_gene: TRBJ2-3; CDR3nt: TGTGCCTGGAGCCTCGGGGGGGGAGATACGCAGTATTTT; CDR3aa: CAWSLGGGDTQYF
abundance: NA; d_gene: NA; v_gene: TRBV28; j_gene: TRBJ1-2; CDR3nt: TGTGCCAGCAGTTTCAAGGGGTGGGGGATCTACACCTTC; CDR3aa: CASSFKGWGIYTF
abundance: NA; d_gene: NA; v_gene: TRBV19; j_gene: TRBJ2-1; CDR3nt: TGTGCCAGTAGTATTAGTGCCGTCGCCTACAATGAGCAGTTCTTC; CDR3aa: CASSISAVAYNEQFF
abundance: NA; d_gene: NA; v_gene: TRBV5-5; j_gene: TRBJ2-5; CDR3nt: TGTGCCAGCAGCGAGGGACTGGCTCCGGAGACCCAGTACTTC; CDR3aa: CASSEGLAPETQYF
abundance: many; d_gene: TRBD2; v_gene: TRBV7-2; j_gene: TRBJ2-7; CDR3nt: TGTGCCAGCAGCTCCCTCGGGGGGACGGTTGCCTACGAGCAGTACTTC; CDR3aa: CASSSLGGTVAYEQYF
abundance: few; d_gene: NA; v_gene: TRBV12-3/TRBV12-4; j_gene: TRBJ2-5; CDR3nt: TGTGCCAGCAAGGCCGAGGGGAGGAAGAGAAAGACCCAGTACTTC; CDR3aa: CASKAEGRKRKTQYF
abundance: many; d_gene: TRBD1; v_gene: TRBV27; j_gene: TRBJ2-7; CDR3nt: TGTGCCAGCAGTTCTCAGACAGGGAACTACGAGCAGTACTTC; CDR3aa: CASSSQTGNYEQYF
abundance: few; d_gene: NA; v_gene: TRBV18; j_gene: TRBJ2-7; CDR3nt: TGTGCCAGCTCACTAGCGAACTACGAGCAGTACTTC; CDR3aa: CASSLANYEQYF
abundance: many; d_gene: TRBD2; v_gene: TRBV7-2; j_gene: TRBJ2-7; CDR3nt: TGTGCCAGCAGGCAAACTAGCGGAAGCTCCTACGAGCAGTACTTC; CDR3aa: CASRQTSGSSYEQYF
abundance: few; d_gene: TRBD2; v_gene: TRBV28; j_gene: TRBJ2-3; CDR3nt: TGTGCCAGCAGTTTATGGAGACTAGCGGGAGGGGGTCGCTCAGATACGCAGTATTTT; CDR3aa: CASSLWRLAGGGRSDTQYF
abundance: once; d_gene: NA; v_gene: TRBV15; j_gene: TRBJ2-2; CDR3nt: TGTGCCACCAGCAGAGTCAGGGCGTCCACCGTGGAGCTGTTTTTT; CDR3aa: CATSRVRASTVELFF
abundance: many; d_gene: TRBD2; v_gene: TRBV20-1; j_gene: TRBJ2-5; CDR3nt: TGCAGTGCTCAAATAGCGGGAACAACCGGGAACCAGTACTTC; CDR3aa: CSAQIAGTTGNQYF
abundance: many; d_gene: TRBD1; v_gene: TRBV5-6; j_gene: TRBJ2-4; CDR3nt: TGTGCCAGCATCCTACAGGGGACCATTCAGTACTTC; CDR3aa: CASILQGTIQYF
abundance: few; d_gene: NA; v_gene: TRBV12-3/TRBV12-4; j_gene: TRBJ2-7; CDR3nt: TGTGCCAGCAGTTTCGGTTCGTTTCTCGAGCAGTACTTC; CDR3aa: CASSFGSFLEQYF
abundance: many; d_gene: NA; v_gene: TRBV5-1; j_gene: TRBJ2-2; CDR3nt: TGCGCCAGCAGCTTGGGGACCAACACCGGGGAGCTGTTTTTT; CDR3aa: CASSLGTNTGELFF
abundance: NA; d_gene: NA; v_gene: TRBV7-7; j_gene: TRBJ2-1; CDR3nt: TGTGCCAGCAGCTTAGGGCCCTCGAATGAGCAGTTCTTC; CDR3aa: CASSLGPSNEQFF
abundance: NA; d_gene: TRBD2; v_gene: TRBV20-1; j_gene: TRBJ2-7; CDR3nt: TGCAGTTTAGCGGGGGATGGCTCCTACGAGCAGTACTTC; CDR3aa: CSLAGDGSYEQYF
abundance: many; d_gene: TRBD1; v_gene: TRBV7-2; j_gene: TRBJ2-7; CDR3nt: TGTGCCAGCAGCTCCCGGACAGGCGACTACGAGCAGTACTTC; CDR3aa: CASSSRTGDYEQYF
abundance: few; d_gene: NA; v_gene: TRBV12-3/TRBV12-4; j_gene: TRBJ2-3; CDR3nt: TGTGCCAGCAGAATAACCAATACAGATACGCAGTATTTT; CDR3aa: CASRITNTDTQYF
abundance: many; d_gene: TRBD1; v_gene: TRBV12-5; j_gene: TRBJ1-2; CDR3nt: TGTGCTAGTGGTTTGCCCCGGACAGGATATGGCTACACCTTC; CDR3aa: CASGLPRTGYGYTF
abundance: many; d_gene: TRBD2; v_gene: TRBV11-3; j_gene: TRBJ2-1; CDR3nt: TGTGCCAGCAGCTTATACGGCAGCCTCCTAGCGGGAGAAGGCAATGAGCAGTTCTTC; CDR3aa: CASSLYGSLLAGEGNEQFF
abundance: few; d_gene: TRBD1; v_gene: TRBV4-1; j_gene: TRBJ2-3; CDR3nt: TGCGCCAGCAGCCAAGATGCAGGGGGCGCCGGTCTGGTTTTAGATACGCAGTATTTT; CDR3aa: CASSQDAGGAGLVLDTQYF
abundance: many; d_gene: TRBD2; v_gene: TRBV29-1; j_gene: TRBJ2-7; CDR3nt: TGCAGCGTTGAAGGCGGGAGGAAGGACGAGCAGTACTTC; CDR3aa: CSVEGGRKDEQYF
abundance: NA; d_gene: NA; v_gene: TRBV20-1; j_gene: TRBJ2-1; CDR3nt: TGCAGTGCTAGAGTGCCGACGGGCATCCCGGGCAATGAGCAGTTCTTC; CDR3aa: CSARVPTGIPGNEQFF
abundance: NA; d_gene: TRBD2; v_gene: TRBV12-3/TRBV12-4; j_gene: TRBJ2-1; CDR3nt: TGTGCCAGCAGTTTTAATATAGCGGGAGAAGGGTCCTACAATGAGCAGTTCTTC; CDR3aa: CASSFNIAGEGSYNEQFF
abundance: few; d_gene: TRBD1; v_gene: TRBV28; j_gene: TRBJ2-7; CDR3nt: TGTGCCAGCAGCCTCGCGACAGGGGGCATCTTTGAGTCCTACGAGCAGTACTTC; CDR3aa: CASSLATGGIFESYEQYF
abundance: many; d_gene: NA; v_gene: TRBV7-7; j_gene: TRBJ2-1; CDR3nt: TGTGCCAGCAGCTTAGGGTTGGGGGGTGGCGAGCAGTTCTTC; CDR3aa: CASSLGLGGGEQFF
abundance: NA; d_gene: NA; v_gene: TRBV20-1; j_gene: TRBJ2-5; CDR3nt: TGCAGTGCTAGAGGCGGACGGGGGGAGACCCAGTACTTC; CDR3aa: CSARGGRGETQYF
abundance: NA; d_gene: TRBD2; v_gene: TRBV11-2; j_gene: TRBJ2-7; CDR3nt: TGTGCCAGCAGCTTACTAGCGGGGGGCCACGAGCAGTACTTC; CDR3aa: CASSLLAGGHEQYF
abundance: NA; d_gene: NA; v_gene: TRBV9; j_gene: TRBJ1-2; CDR3nt: TGTGCCAGCAGCGTAGAAGGGGTGGGTGGCTACACCTTC; CDR3aa: CASSVEGVGGYTF
abundance: once; d_gene: TRBD1; v_gene: TRBV5-6; j_gene: TRBJ2-5; CDR3nt: TGTGCCAGCAGCTCCGGGACAGACCAAGAGACCCAGCACTTC; CDR3aa: CASSSGTDQETQHF
abundance: many; d_gene: NA; v_gene: TRBV6-5; j_gene: TRBJ1-4; CDR3nt: TGTGCCAGCAGTTACCGAACCCCAACTAATGAAAAACTGTTTTTT; CDR3aa: CASSYRTPTNEKLFF
abundance: many; d_gene: NA; v_gene: TRBV2; j_gene: TRBJ1-5; CDR3nt: TGTGCCAGCAGTGCCACAGGGTTCAATCAGCCCCAGCATTTT; CDR3aa: CASSATGFNQPQHF
abundance: few; d_gene: NA; v_gene: TRBV28; j_gene: TRBJ1-4; CDR3nt: TGTGCCAGCAGTTTAGAGGGGGAGGAAAAACTGTTTTTT; CDR3aa: CASSLEGEEKLFF
abundance: NA; d_gene: NA; v_gene: TRBV5-1; j_gene: TRBJ2-3; CDR3nt: TGCGCCAGCAGCTTGGGCACTAGCTCTGATACGCAGTATTTT; CDR3aa: CASSLGTSSDTQYF
abundance: few; d_gene: TRBD1; v_gene: TRBV19; j_gene: TRBJ1-1; CDR3nt: TGTGCCAGTAGACACAGGGGGCGGAACACTGAAGCTTTCTTT; CDR3aa: CASRHRGRNTEAFF
abundance: many; d_gene: TRBD1; v_gene: TRBV29-1; j_gene: TRBJ1-2; CDR3nt: TGCAGCGTCGGACAGGGGGGGGACTATGGCTACACCTTC; CDR3aa: CSVGQGGDYGYTF
abundance: many; d_gene: TRBD1; v_gene: TRBV15; j_gene: TRBJ2-7; CDR3nt: TGTGCCACCAGCCTAGGGACAGGGGTCTACGAGCAGTACTTC; CDR3aa: CATSLGTGVYEQYF
abundance: many; d_gene: NA; v_gene: TRBV7-6; j_gene: TRBJ2-7; CDR3nt: TGTGCCAGCAGCTTAGGCGGGAACTCCTACGAGCAGTACTTC; CDR3aa: CASSLGGNSYEQYF
abundance: many; d_gene: NA; v_gene: TRBV5-6; j_gene: TRBJ1-1; CDR3nt: TGTGCCAGCAGCTTGTATGGTACTGAAGCTTTCTTT; CDR3aa: CASSLYGTEAFF
abundance: many; d_gene: NA; v_gene: TRBV28; j_gene: TRBJ2-1; CDR3nt: TGTGCCAGCAAGGAGAGCTCCTACAATGAGCAGTTCTTC; CDR3aa: CASKESSYNEQFF
abundance: hyperexpanded; d_gene: NA; v_gene: TRBV7-9; j_gene: TRBJ2-7; CDR3nt: TGTGCCAGCAGCTTTTCACAGTCCACTTACGAGCAGTACTTC; CDR3aa: CASSFSQSTYEQYF
abundance: once; d_gene: NA; v_gene: TRBV28; j_gene: TRBJ1-2; CDR3nt: TGTGCCAGCAGGATGGGACATCTCCCTAACTATGGCTACACCTTC; CDR3aa: CASRMGHLPNYGYTF
abundance: few; d_gene: TRBD2; v_gene: TRBV27; j_gene: TRBJ2-1; CDR3nt: TGTGCCAGCCGATCCAGCGGGAGGAATGAGCAGTTCTTC; CDR3aa: CASRSSGRNEQFF